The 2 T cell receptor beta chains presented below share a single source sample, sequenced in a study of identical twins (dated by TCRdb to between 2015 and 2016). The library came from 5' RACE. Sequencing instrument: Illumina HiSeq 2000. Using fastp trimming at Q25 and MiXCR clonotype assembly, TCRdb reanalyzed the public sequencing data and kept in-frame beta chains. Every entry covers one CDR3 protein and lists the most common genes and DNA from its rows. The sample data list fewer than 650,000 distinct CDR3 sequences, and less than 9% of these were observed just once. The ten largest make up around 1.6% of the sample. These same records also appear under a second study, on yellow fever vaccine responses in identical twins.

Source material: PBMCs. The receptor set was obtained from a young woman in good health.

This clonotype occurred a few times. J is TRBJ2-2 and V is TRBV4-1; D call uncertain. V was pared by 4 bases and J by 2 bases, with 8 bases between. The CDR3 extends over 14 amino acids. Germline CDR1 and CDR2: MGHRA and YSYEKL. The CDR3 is CASSLYTNTGELFF. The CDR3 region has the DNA TGCGCCAGCAGCCTCTACACCAACACCGGGGAGCTGTTTTTT.

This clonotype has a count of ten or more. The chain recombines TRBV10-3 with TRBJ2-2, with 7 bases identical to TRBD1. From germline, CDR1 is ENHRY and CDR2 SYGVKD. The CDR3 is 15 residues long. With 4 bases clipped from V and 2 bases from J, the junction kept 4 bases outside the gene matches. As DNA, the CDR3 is TGTGCCATCAGTGCCCGGGACAGCAACACCGGGGAGCTGTTTTTT. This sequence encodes CAISARDSNTGELFF.